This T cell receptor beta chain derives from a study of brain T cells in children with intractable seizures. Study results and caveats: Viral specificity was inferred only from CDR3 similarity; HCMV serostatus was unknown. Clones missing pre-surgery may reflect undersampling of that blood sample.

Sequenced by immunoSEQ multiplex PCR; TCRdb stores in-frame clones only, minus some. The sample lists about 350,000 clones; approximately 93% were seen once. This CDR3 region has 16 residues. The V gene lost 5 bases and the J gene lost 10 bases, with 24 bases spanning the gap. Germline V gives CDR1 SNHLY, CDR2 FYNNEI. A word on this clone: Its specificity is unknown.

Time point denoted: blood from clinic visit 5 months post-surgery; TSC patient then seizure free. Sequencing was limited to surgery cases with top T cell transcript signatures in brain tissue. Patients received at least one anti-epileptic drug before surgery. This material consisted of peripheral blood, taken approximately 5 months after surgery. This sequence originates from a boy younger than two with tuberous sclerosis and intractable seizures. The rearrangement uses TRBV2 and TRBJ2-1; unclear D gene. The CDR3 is CASSYRDIPTRREQFF. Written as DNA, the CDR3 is TGTGCCAGCAGTTACCGCGACATTCCCACGAGACGGGAGCAGTTCTTC.